These 8 T cell receptor beta chains originate from one sample sequenced in a study of T cell responses to AZD1222 COVID-19 vaccine. The data were produced by immunoSEQ multiplex PCR, yet TCRdb's version contains in-frame clones alone and is incomplete. There are about 140,000 clones in the sample; under 95% occur only once, and more than 1.5% lies in the top ten. The source was peripheral blood, collected 28 days after the second AZD1222 dose. Receptors originate from an adult who received the AZD1222 COVID-19 vaccine.

The gene calls are TRBV6-6 and TRBJ2-7; TRBD2 is a possible D gene (5 bases). This CDR3 contains 16 residues. V was trimmed by 2 bases and J by 4 bases, leaving 18 bases between them. Per germline, CDR1 MNHNY and CDR2 SVGAGI (reference sequence). In DNA, the CDR3 is TGTGCCAGCAGTTACAAAGCGTCTAGCCTCCGATACGAGCAGTACTTC. Translating it yields CASSYKASSLRYEQYF.

V usage is TRBV12-5 and J usage is TRBJ2-5, with D possibly being TRBD2 (6 bases). V lost 4 bases and J 2 bases, leaving 14 bases between the germline ends. Germline lookup yields CDR1 LGHNT and CDR2 FRNRAP. CDR3 length: 15 amino acids. The DNA for the CDR3 is TGTGCTAGTGGTTCCGGAGGGCAGCTACAAGAGACCCAGTACTTC. Its protein product is CASGSGGQLQETQYF. The full variable domain, rest sourced from reference TRBV12-5 and TRBJ2-5, is DARVTQTPRHKVTEMGQEVTMRCQPILGHNTVFWYRQTMMQGLELLAYFRNRAPLDDSGMPKDRFSAEMPDATLATLKIQPSEPRDSAVYFCASGSGGQLQETQYFGPGTRLLVL.

This chain uses TRBV3-1 (or the pseudogene TRBV3-2) with TRBJ1-5; no firm D call. V lost 1 base to trimming and J lost 1 base, with 5 bases between them. The CDR3 is 14 residues long. CDR1 and CDR2 (germline): LGHDT, YNNKEL (reference sequence). This chain's CDR3 is CASSQGWSNQPQHF. The DNA for the CDR3 is TGTGCCAGCAGCCAAGGGTGGAGCAATCAGCCCCAGCATTTT.

This clone was detected once. The rearrangement links TRBV11-3 to TRBJ2-1; D remains unclear. V was shortened by 1 base and J by 0 bases, with 7 bases between the two germline ends. Germline loops: CDR1 SGHNT, CDR2 YENEEA. The CDR3 is 15 residues long. The CDR3 here is CASSLVAASYNEQFF. The CDR3 nucleotides are TGTGCCAGCAGCTTAGTGGCGGCCTCCTACAATGAGCAGTTCTTC.

CDR3 sequence: CASSLSRSTRSTEAFF. The CDR3 DNA reads as TGTGCCAGCAGCTTAAGTCGGTCAACCCGGAGCACTGAAGCTTTCTTT. The V gene is TRBV7-3, the J gene TRBJ1-1; D not certain. V was clipped by 1 base and J by 4 bases, with 16 bases between them. Germline CDR1 SGHTA, CDR2 FQGTGA. The CDR3 consists of 16 residues.

The J gene is TRBJ2-2, the V gene TRBV7-2; D gene ambiguous. The V end was cut by 5 bases, the J end by 5 bases, with 12 bases between. Per the germline V gene, CDR1 is SGHTA and CDR2 is FQGNSA. This CDR3 has 14 residues. CDR3 sequence: CASSPVMGTGELFF. The CDR3, as DNA: TGTGCCAGCAGCCCTGTAATGGGAACCGGGGAGCTGTTTTTT.

The V call is TRBV10-3, the J call TRBJ2-1, with 9 bases matching TRBD2. The CDR3 loop spans 15 amino acids. Germline assignment: CDR1 ENHRY and CDR2 SYGVKD. Trimming took 2 bases from V and 5 from J; bases not matched to a gene: 4. CDR3 sequence: CAISETSGLNNEQFF. In DNA, the CDR3 is TGTGCCATCAGTGAGACTAGCGGGCTTAACAATGAGCAGTTCTTC.

This clone has only one observation. This rearrangement joins TRBV5-5 to TRBJ2-2; 10 bases fit TRBD2. This CDR3 spans 17 amino acids. With V trimmed by 4 bases and J by 5 bases, 11 bases remained unmatched. CDR1 and CDR2 from the germline V gene are SGHKS and YYEKEE (reference sequence). CDR3 nucleotide sequence: TGTGCCAGCAGCCCCTCACCGGGACTAGCGAGTACCGGGGAGCTGTTTTTT. This gives the protein CASSPSPGLASTGELFF.